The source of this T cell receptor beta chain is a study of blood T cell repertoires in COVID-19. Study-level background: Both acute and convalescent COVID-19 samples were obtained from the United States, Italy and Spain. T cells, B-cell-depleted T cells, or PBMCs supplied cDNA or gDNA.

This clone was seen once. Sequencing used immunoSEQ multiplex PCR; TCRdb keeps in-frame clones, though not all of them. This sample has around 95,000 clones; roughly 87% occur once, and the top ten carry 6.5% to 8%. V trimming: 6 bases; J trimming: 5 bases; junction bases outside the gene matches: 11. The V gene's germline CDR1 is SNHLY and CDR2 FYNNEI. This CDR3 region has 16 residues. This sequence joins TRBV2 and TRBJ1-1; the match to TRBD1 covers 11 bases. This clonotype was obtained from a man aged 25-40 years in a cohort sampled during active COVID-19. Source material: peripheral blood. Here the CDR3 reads CASSGPPGQGGTEAFF. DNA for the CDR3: TGTGCCAGCAGCGGACCGCCGGGACAGGGGGGGACTGAAGCTTTCTTT.